The sequence of this TCR beta chain was determined in a study of blood T cell repertoires in COVID-19. On the study more broadly: Sites across the United States, Italy and Spain contributed samples from acute and convalescent COVID-19. Sources were T cells, B-cell-depleted T cells, or PBMCs; the material itself was cDNA or gDNA.

In the authors' workflow: Reference gene primer amplification gave nucleated cell count estimates. The protocol was immunoSEQ multiplex PCR, while the TCRdb copy is restricted to in-frame clones and leaves out a portion. The DNA gave D and trimming, while V, J and clone size come from that table. The sample includes around 200,000 clones, approximately 86% of them seen just once. CDR1 and CDR2 from the germline V gene are SGHRS and YFSETQ. This CDR3 region has 12 residues. After removal of 4 bases from V and 10 bases from J, the junction contained 4 bases not matched to a gene. Sequencing input: peripheral blood. The receptor was isolated from a man between 65 and 80 years old with acute or convalescent COVID-19. The chain carries TRBV5-1 and TRBJ2-1; TRBD1 agrees at 8 bases. This CDR3 is CASSRQGKEQFF. CDR3 DNA sequence: TGCGCCAGCAGCCGACAGGGGAAAGAGCAGTTCTTC.